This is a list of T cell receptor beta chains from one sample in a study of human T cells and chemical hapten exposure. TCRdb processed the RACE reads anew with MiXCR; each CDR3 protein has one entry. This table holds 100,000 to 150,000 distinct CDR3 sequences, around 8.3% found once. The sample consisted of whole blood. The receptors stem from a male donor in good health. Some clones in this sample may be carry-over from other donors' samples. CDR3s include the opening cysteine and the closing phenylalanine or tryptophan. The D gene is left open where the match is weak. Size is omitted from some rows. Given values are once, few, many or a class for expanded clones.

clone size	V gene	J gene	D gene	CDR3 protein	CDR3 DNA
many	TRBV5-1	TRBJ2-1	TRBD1	CASSFRQGLSSEQFF	TGCGCCAGCAGCTTTAGACAGGGTCTCTCTTCTGAGCAGTTCTTC
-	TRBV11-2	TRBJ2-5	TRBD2	CASSSRPGTSGQETQYF	TGTGCCAGCAGCTCCAGGCCCGGGACTAGCGGACAAGAGACCCAGTACTTC
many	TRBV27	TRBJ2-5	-	CASSLQRSTGVWETQYF	TGTGCCAGCAGTTTACAACGTAGTACGGGTGTGTGGGAGACCCAGTACTTC
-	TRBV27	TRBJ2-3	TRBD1	CASSLDRATDTQYF	TGTGCCAGCAGTTTAGACAGGGCGACAGATACGCAGTATTTT
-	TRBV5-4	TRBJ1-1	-	CASSPLGTEAFF	TGTGCCAGCTCCCCCCTGGGCACTGAAGCTTTCTTT
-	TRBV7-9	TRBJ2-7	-	CASSLAGRSYEQYF	TGTGCCAGCAGCTTAGCCGGGAGATCCTACGAGCAGTACTTC
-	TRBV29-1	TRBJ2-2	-	CSVEDQANTGELFF	TGCAGCGTTGAAGATCAGGCCAACACCGGGGAGCTGTTTTTT
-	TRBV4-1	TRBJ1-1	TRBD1	CASSRLDRADTEAFF	TGCGCCAGCAGCCGGCTGGACAGGGCGGACACTGAAGCTTTCTTT
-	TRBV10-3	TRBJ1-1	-	CAIKTDRTNTEAFF	TGTGCCATCAAGACTGACAGGACTAACACTGAAGCTTTCTTT
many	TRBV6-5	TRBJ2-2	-	CASSYGQGNTGELFF	TGTGCCAGCAGTTACGGGCAGGGGAACACCGGGGAGCTGTTTTTT
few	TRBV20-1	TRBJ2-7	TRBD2	CSASRGTSGTYEQYF	TGCAGTGCTAGTCGCGGGACTAGCGGGACCTACGAGCAGTACTTC
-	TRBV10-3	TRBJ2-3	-	CAISESTERRATDTQYF	TGTGCCATCAGTGAGTCGACCGAGAGAAGGGCCACAGATACGCAGTATTTT
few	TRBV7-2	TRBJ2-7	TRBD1	CASRGTGPDSQYF	TGTGCCAGCCGCGGGACAGGGCCTGACAGTCAGTACTTC
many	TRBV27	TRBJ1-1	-	CASSLPGPHTEAFF	TGTGCCAGCAGTTTACCGGGACCCCACACTGAAGCTTTCTTT
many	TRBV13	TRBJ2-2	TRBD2	CASNTHRGLEFCGELFF	TGTGCCAGCAACACACATAGGGGACTAGAATTTTGCGGGGAGCTGTTTTTT
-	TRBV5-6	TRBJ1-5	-	CASSLNEQPQHF	TGTGCCAGCAGCTTGAATGAACAGCCCCAGCATTTT
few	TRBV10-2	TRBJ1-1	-	CASEDANTEAFF	TGCGCCAGCGAGGACGCGAACACTGAAGCTTTCTTT
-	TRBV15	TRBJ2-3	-	CATSPRVASTDTQYF	TGTGCCACCAGCCCTAGGGTAGCTAGCACAGATACGCAGTATTTT
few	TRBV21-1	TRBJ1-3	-	CASSSRRLKGNTIYF	TGTGCCAGCAGCAGTCGACGGTTGAAGGGAAACACCATATATTTT
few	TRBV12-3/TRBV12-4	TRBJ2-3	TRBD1	CASRGLGQTTAQYF	TGTGCCAGCAGAGGACTGGGACAGACCACTGCGCAGTATTTT
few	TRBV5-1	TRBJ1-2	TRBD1	CASSLGQGDDYGYTF	TGCGCCAGCAGCTTGGGTCAGGGGGACGACTATGGCTACACCTTC
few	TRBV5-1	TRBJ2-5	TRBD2	CASSFSAGAEETQYF	TGCGCCAGCAGCTTCTCAGCGGGGGCCGAAGAGACCCAGTACTTC
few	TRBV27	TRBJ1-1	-	CASSFTGNTEAFF	TGTGCCAGCTCCTTTACAGGGAACACTGAAGCTTTCTTT
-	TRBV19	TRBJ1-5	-	CASSNRAQPQHF	TGTGCCAGTAGCAACAGGGCTCAGCCCCAGCATTTT
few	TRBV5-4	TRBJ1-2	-	CASSLALAGYGYTF	TGTGCCAGCAGCTTGGCCCTCGCCGGCTATGGCTACACCTTC
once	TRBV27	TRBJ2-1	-	CASSWGQIQFF	TGTGCCAGCAGTTGGGGGCAGATCCAGTTCTTC
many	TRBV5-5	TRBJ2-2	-	CASSLRQGNTGELFF	TGTGCCAGCAGCTTGCGGCAGGGGAACACCGGGGAGCTGTTTTTT
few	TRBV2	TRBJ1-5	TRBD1	CASSDPTGGRNQPQHF	TGTGCCAGCAGTGACCCGACAGGGGGGAGGAATCAGCCCCAGCATTTT
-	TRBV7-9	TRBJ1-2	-	CASSLAGGPTSYGYTF	TGTGCCAGCAGCCTCGCGGGGGGACCAACAAGTTATGGCTACACCTTC
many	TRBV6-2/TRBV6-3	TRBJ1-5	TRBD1	CASSLHPARDSGNQPQHF	TGTGCCAGCAGTCTACACCCTGCCCGGGACAGTGGGAATCAGCCCCAGCATTTT
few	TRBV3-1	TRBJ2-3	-	CASSTEGTQYF	TGTGCCAGCAGCACAGAAGGTACGCAGTATTTT
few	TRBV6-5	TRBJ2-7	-	CASSPGPRYEQYF	TGTGCCAGCAGTCCCGGTCCCCGCTACGAGCAGTACTTC
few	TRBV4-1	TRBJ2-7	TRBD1	CASSQETGAYEQYF	TGCGCCAGCAGCCAAGAGACAGGGGCCTACGAGCAGTACTTC
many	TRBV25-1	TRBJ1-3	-	CASSAWGSSGNTIYF	TGTGCCAGCAGCGCATGGGGGAGCTCTGGAAACACCATATATTTT
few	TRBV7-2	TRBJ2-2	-	CASSLGSGGINTGELFF	TGTGCCAGCAGCTTAGGTTCAGGGGGGATAAACACCGGGGAGCTGTTTTTT
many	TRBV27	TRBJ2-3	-	CASSSGHRTDTQYF	TGTGCCAGCAGTTCGGGACACCGCACAGATACGCAGTATTTT
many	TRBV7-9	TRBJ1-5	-	CASSRGTGNQPQHF	TGTGCCAGCAGCAGGGGAACGGGCAATCAGCCCCAGCATTTT
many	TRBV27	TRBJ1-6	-	CASKQSSYNSPLHF	TGTGCCAGCAAGCAGAGCTCCTATAATTCACCCCTCCACTTT
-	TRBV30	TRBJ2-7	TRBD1	CAWSAGTGFYEQYF	TGTGCCTGGAGTGCCGGGACAGGGTTCTACGAGCAGTACTTC
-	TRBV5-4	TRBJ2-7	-	CASSSDSGLTSYEQYF	TGTGCCAGCAGCTCAGACAGTGGGTTGACCTCTTACGAGCAGTACTTC
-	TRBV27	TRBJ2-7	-	CASSARAGSSYEQYF	TGTGCCAGCAGTGCGAGAGCAGGGAGCTCCTACGAGCAGTACTTC
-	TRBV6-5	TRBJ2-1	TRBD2	CASSSRTSIYNEQFF	TGTGCCAGCAGTTCCAGGACTAGCATCTACAATGAGCAGTTCTTC
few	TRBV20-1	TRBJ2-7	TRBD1	CSAIWDSLYEQYF	TGCAGTGCTATCTGGGACAGTCTCTACGAGCAGTACTTC
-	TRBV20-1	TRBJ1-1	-	CSARGRAGGIEAFF	TGCAGTGCTAGGGGTCGGGCAGGAGGAATTGAAGCTTTCTTT
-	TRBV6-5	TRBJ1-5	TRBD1	CASSPGQGTPPQHF	TGTGCCAGCAGTCCGGGACAGGGGACCCCGCCCCAGCATTTT
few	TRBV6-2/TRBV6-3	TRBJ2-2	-	CASALGGTGELFF	TGTGCCAGCGCCCTGGGGGGCACCGGGGAGCTGTTTTTT
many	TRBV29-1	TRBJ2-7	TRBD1	CSVRDSDYEQYF	TGCAGCGTTCGGGACAGCGACTACGAGCAGTACTTC
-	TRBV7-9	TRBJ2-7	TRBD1	CASSTDRGHSYEQYF	TGTGCCAGCAGCACCGACAGGGGGCATTCGTACGAGCAGTACTTC
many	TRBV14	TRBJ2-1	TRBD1	CASSQPGTEYNEQFF	TGTGCCAGCAGCCAACCCGGGACAGAGTACAATGAGCAGTTCTTC
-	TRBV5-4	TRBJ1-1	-	CASSATGLTEAFF	TGTGCCAGCAGCGCCACAGGGCTAACTGAAGCTTTCTTT
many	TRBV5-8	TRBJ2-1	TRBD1	CASNDRGDEQFF	TGTGCCAGCAATGACAGGGGCGATGAGCAGTTCTTC
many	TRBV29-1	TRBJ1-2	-	CSVGIGREFGYTF	TGCAGCGTTGGGATTGGCAGGGAGTTTGGCTACACCTTC
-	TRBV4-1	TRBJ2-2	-	CASSQEVRANTGELFF	TGCGCCAGCAGCCAAGAGGTCCGAGCGAACACCGGGGAGCTGTTTTTT
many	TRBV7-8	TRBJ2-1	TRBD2	CASSFRLLSPPPGTSESIRNEQFF	TGTGCCAGCAGCTTTAGACTCCTATCACCCCCTCCTGGGACTAGCGAGAGTATTAGGAATGAGCAGTTCTTC
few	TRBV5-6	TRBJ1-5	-	CASSLSQNQPQHF	TGTGCCAGCAGCTTGAGCCAGAATCAGCCCCAGCATTTT
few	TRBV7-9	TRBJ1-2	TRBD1	CASSPPVPDDRDKYGYTF	TGTGCCAGCAGCCCCCCCGTCCCAGACGACAGGGATAAGTATGGCTACACCTTC
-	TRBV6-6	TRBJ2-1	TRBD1	CASSKTGDGYNEQFF	TGTGCCAGCAGTAAAACAGGGGATGGGTACAATGAGCAGTTCTTC
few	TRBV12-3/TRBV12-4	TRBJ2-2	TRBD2	CASSSGRAGELFF	TGTGCCAGCAGTTCCGGGAGGGCCGGGGAGCTGTTTTTT
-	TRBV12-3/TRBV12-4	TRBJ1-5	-	CASSLYRDYQPQHF	TGTGCCAGCAGTTTATACAGGGATTATCAGCCCCAGCATTTT
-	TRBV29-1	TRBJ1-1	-	CSVEDRGTEAFF	TGCAGCGTTGAAGATCGTGGCACTGAAGCTTTCTTT